What follows are 8 T cell receptor beta chains derived from one specimen sequenced in a study of T cell repertoires in cytomegalovirus infection. TCRdb re-analysed the reads in MiXCR, keeping a single row per CDR3 protein. The sample carries some 920,000 distinct CDR3 sequences, roughly 30% recorded once. Antigens for these TCRs are unknown. This specimen consisted of cultured CD8+ T cells from PBMCs, obtained from culture after CMV antigen stimulation. The receptors shown here come from a human donor in good health (CMV status not recorded). Some clones in this sample may be carry-over from other donors' samples.

This clonotype was counted a few times. The chain combines TRBV19 with TRBJ2-5; 8 bases are a match to TRBD1. V lost 8 bases to trimming and J lost 1 base; unmatched junction nucleotides: 6. CDR1 and CDR2 (germline): LNHDA, SQIVND (reference sequence). The CDR3 spans 14 residues. The CDR3 is CASQIGQGQETQYF. For the CDR3, the DNA is TGTGCCAGTCAGATTGGACAGGGCCAAGAGACCCAGTACTTC.

The sample holds a few counts of this clonotype. The chain recombines TRBV6-2 or TRBV6-3 with TRBJ2-7; either TRBD1 or TRBD2 may supply D (5 bases each). Trimming left V 2 bases short and J 2 bases short, with 13 bases between. The CDR3 length is 15 residues. Germline values: CDR1 MNHEY, CDR2 SVGEGT. As DNA, the CDR3 is TGTGCCAGCAGTTACGGTCCAGGGACCACCTACGAGCAGTACGTC. Translation: CASSYGPGTTYEQYV.

This clonotype was recorded many times. The CDR3 protein is CASSQGTWGEETQYF. The CDR3, as DNA: TGTGCCAGCAGCCAAGGGACCTGGGGAGAAGAGACCCAGTACTTC. This chain joins TRBV7-8 and TRBJ2-5; D is possibly TRBD1 or TRBD2 (5 bases each). The V end lost 5 bases, the J end lost 3 bases, and 16 bases lay between the germline ends. The CDR3 contains 15 residues. Germline CDR1 is SGHVS and CDR2 is FQNEAQ. Together with reference TRBV7-8 and TRBJ2-5, the CDR3 gives the full variable domain: GAGVSQSPRYKVAKRGQDVALRCDPISGHVSLFWYQQALGQGPEFLTYFQNEAQLDKSGLPSDRFFAERPEGSVSTLKIQRTQQEDSAVYLCASSQGTWGEETQYFGPGTRLLVL.

The gene calls are TRBV6-1 and TRBJ1-6; D is uncertain. CDR3 length: 15 residues. With 8 bases removed from V and 0 bases from J, the gap between germline ends came to 11 bases. CDR1 MNHNS and CDR2 SASEGT come from the germline V gene. The CDR3 is CASRKESSYNSPLHF. Written as DNA, the CDR3 is TGTGCCAGCCGTAAAGAGAGCTCCTATAATTCACCCCTCCACTTT.

This clonotype occurred a few times. V is TRBV6-2 or TRBV6-3 and J is TRBJ2-5; D is perhaps TRBD1 (5 bases). Germline V lookup: CDR1 MNHEY, CDR2 SVGEGT. Trimming removed 0 bases at V and 6 bases at J, with 11 bases between. The CDR3 has 14 residues. CDR3 protein: CASSYSREIQTQYF. The CDR3 DNA follows: TGTGCCAGCAGTTACTCCAGGGAAATCCAGACCCAGTACTTC.

The rearrangement uses TRBV4-2 and TRBJ2-3; 9 nucleotides match TRBD2. V lost 1 base and J lost 6; bases outside the gene matches: 5. The germline CDR1 and CDR2 sequences are LGHNA and YNFKEQ. This CDR3 region has 15 residues. CDR3 amino acids: CASSQGKRGADTQYF. The CDR3 coding sequence is TGTGCCAGCAGCCAAGGAAAGCGGGGGGCCGATACGCAGTATTTT.

J is TRBJ2-5 and V is TRBV7-4; D unresolved. Per the germline V gene, CDR1 is SGHVT and CDR2 is SQSDAQ. This CDR3 has 15 residues. Trimming shortened V by 5 bases and J by 0 bases, and 13 bases separated the two germline ends. The CDR3 nucleotides read TGTGCCAGCAGCCCCCGCGGAGAGTACCAAGAGACCCAGTACTTC. Protein: CASSPRGEYQETQYF.

The chain is built from TRBV7-9 and TRBJ2-1, with D possibly TRBD1 on 5 matching bases. The length of the CDR3 is 14 residues. Germline values: CDR1 SEHNR, CDR2 FQNEAQ (reference sequence). Trimming took 3 bases from V and 3 from J, leaving 9 bases between them. As DNA, the CDR3 is TGTGCCAGCAGCTTCAGGGCCCTCTACAATGAGCAGTTCTTC. It is translated as CASSFRALYNEQFF.